The rows below give T cell receptor beta chains drawn from one sample of a study of blood T cell repertoires in COVID-19. The protocol was immunoSEQ multiplex PCR, while the TCRdb copy is restricted to in-frame clones and leaves out a portion. The sample comprises 200,000 to 300,000 clones, about 79% of which are singletons, and approximately 9.4% rests with the top ten. What was sequenced was peripheral blood. The receptors originated from an elderly woman with acute or convalescent COVID-19. CDR3s include the opening cysteine and the closing phenylalanine or tryptophan. D genes are given only for firm matches. For some rows the clone size is stated as once, few or many, or as a class when expanded; others skip it.

d_call	v_call	cdr3_length	clone_size	j_call	cdr3_aa	cdr3_nt
-	TRBV11-2	12	-	TRBJ1-3	CASSFWRDTIYF	TGTGCCAGCAGCTTTTGGCGGGACACCATATATTTT
TRBD2	TRBV5-1	16	-	TRBJ2-1	CASSLDPGLAGAEQFF	TGCGCCAGCAGCTTGGACCCGGGACTAGCGGGGGCTGAGCAGTTCTTC
-	TRBV4-2	15	few	TRBJ1-1	CASSRPGGRSTEAFF	TGTGCCAGCAGCCGACCAGGCGGGAGGAGCACTGAAGCTTTCTTT
-	TRBV2	15	-	TRBJ1-5	CASSELRVRDQPQHF	TGTGCCAGCAGTGAACTCAGGGTTAGGGATCAGCCCCAGCATTTT
-	TRBV27	13	once	TRBJ1-3	CASKPDRGNTIYF	TGTGCCAGCAAACCCGACAGAGGAAACACCATATATTTT
-	TRBV5-1	14	-	TRBJ1-3	CASSLGPRGNTIYF	TGCGCCAGCAGCTTGGGGCCTCGTGGAAACACCATATATTTT
TRBD1	TRBV28	15	-	TRBJ2-7	CASSLGRQGSYEQYF	TGTGCCAGCAGTTTAGGGAGACAGGGATCCTACGAGCAGTACTTC
-	TRBV7-2	14	once	TRBJ1-5	CASSFPGAGQPQHF	TGTGCCAGCAGCTTTCCAGGGGCGGGCCAGCCCCAGCATTTT
TRBD1	TRBV2	15	-	TRBJ1-2	CASSQAPGGGYGYTF	TGTGCCAGCAGCCAGGCGCCAGGGGGCGGATATGGCTACACCTTC
TRBD1	TRBV7-9	17	once	TRBJ2-4	CASSAWDSGFTKNIQYF	TGTGCCAGCAGCGCCTGGGACAGTGGGTTTACCAAAAACATTCAGTACTTC
-	TRBV28	13	-	TRBJ1-2	CASSPRTVRGYTF	TGTGCCAGCAGTCCGCGGACAGTTCGCGGCTACACCTTC
TRBD2	TRBV5-5	12	-	TRBJ2-4	CASSREGWIQYF	TGTGCCAGCAGCCGGGAGGGGTGGATTCAGTACTTC
TRBD1	TRBV12-5	15	few	TRBJ2-1	CASAAGTDLYNEQFF	TGTGCTAGTGCCGCCGGGACAGACCTTTACAATGAGCAGTTCTTC
-	TRBV10-3	14	-	TRBJ1-1	CAISVGLMNTEAFF	TGTGCCATCAGTGTTGGACTGATGAACACTGAAGCTTTCTTT
TRBD1	TRBV28	12	-	TRBJ2-7	CASATGGYEQYF	TGTGCCAGCGCTACAGGGGGCTACGAGCAGTACTTC
-	TRBV6-5	13	-	TRBJ2-7	CASNWDSSYEQYF	TGTGCCAGCAACTGGGACTCTTCCTACGAGCAGTACTTC
TRBD2	TRBV3-1/TRBV3-2	15	-	TRBJ2-1	CASSQLAGVGNEQFF	TGTGCCAGCAGCCAGCTAGCGGGGGTTGGCAATGAGCAGTTCTTC
TRBD2	TRBV4-2	18	few	TRBJ2-5	CASSQVSSGTSAQETQYF	TGTGCCAGCAGCCAAGTTAGTTCCGGGACTAGCGCCCAAGAGACCCAGTACTTC
TRBD1	TRBV10-3	15	-	TRBJ1-6	CAIRAGTGVVSPLHF	TGTGCCATCAGGGCCGGGACAGGGGTAGTTTCACCCCTCCACTTT
-	TRBV5-6	16	-	TRBJ2-2	CASSLRGARGTGELFF	TGTGCCAGCAGCTTGCGGGGGGCGCGCGGCACCGGGGAGCTGTTTTTT
-	TRBV7-2	17	-	TRBJ1-5	CASSLGRGGYSNQPQHF	TGTGCCAGCAGCTTAGGAAGGGGCGGCTATAGCAATCAGCCCCAGCATTTT
-	TRBV30	13	-	TRBJ1-4	CAWSGQYNEKLFF	TGTGCCTGGAGTGGGCAGTATAATGAAAAACTGTTTTTT
TRBD1	TRBV9	14	-	TRBJ2-7	CASSVGDSAYEQYF	TGTGCCAGCAGCGTAGGGGACAGTGCCTACGAGCAGTACTTC
TRBD1	TRBV18	16	-	TRBJ2-2	CASSPGQGLNTGELFF	TGTGCCAGCTCACCGGGACAGGGGCTGAACACCGGGGAGCTGTTTTTT
TRBD1	TRBV5-4	16	-	TRBJ2-1	CASSLARTGGWGEQFF	TGTGCCAGCAGCCTAGCAAGGACAGGGGGCTGGGGGGAGCAGTTCTTC